This T cell receptor beta chain was captured by sequencing in a study of cytomegalovirus exposure and HLA in healthy donors. In the PCR, 60 Vbeta and 13 Jbeta primers were used. How the authors handled the data: In a later analysis, about 11 million of tens of millions of unique beta chains occurred in at least two donors. Measured with immunoSEQ multiplex PCR; TCRdb has only the in-frame clones, and not every one. V and J calls and clone size are copied from that table; D and trimming were computed from the DNA. The sample contains some 33,000 clones, 65% to 75% of which appear only once. The clonotype originates from a man over 45 in good health and CMV-seropositive. Material: PBMCs.

CDR3 bases: TGTGCCTGGGCTGCAGGGGCGGATCAGCCCCAGCATTTT. Encoded protein: CAWAAGADQPQHF. This rearrangement joins TRBV30 to TRBJ1-5, with D possibly being TRBD1 (6 bases). V was pared by 5 bases and J by 5 bases, with 13 bases between. Germline lookup yields CDR1 GTSNPN and CDR2 SVGIG (reference sequence). The CDR3 has 13 amino acids.